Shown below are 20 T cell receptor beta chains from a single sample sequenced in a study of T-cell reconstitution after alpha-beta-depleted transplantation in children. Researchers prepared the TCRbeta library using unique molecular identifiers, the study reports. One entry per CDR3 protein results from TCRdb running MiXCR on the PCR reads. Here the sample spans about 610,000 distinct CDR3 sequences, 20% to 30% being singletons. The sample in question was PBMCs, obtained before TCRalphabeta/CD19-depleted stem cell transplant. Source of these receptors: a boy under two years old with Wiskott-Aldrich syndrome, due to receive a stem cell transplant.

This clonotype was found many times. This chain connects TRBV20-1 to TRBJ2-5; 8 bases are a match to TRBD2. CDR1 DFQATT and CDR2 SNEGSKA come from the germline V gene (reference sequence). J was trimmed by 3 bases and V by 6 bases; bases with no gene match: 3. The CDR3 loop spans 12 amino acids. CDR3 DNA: TGCAGTGCCCTAGCGGGCGAAGAGACCCAGTACTTC. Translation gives CSALAGEETQYF.

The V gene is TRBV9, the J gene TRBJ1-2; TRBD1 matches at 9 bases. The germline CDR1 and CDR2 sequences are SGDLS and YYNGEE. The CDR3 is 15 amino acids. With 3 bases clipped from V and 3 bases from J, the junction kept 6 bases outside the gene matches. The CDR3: CASSGGTGRDYGYTF. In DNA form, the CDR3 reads TGTGCCAGCAGCGGAGGGACAGGGAGGGACTATGGCTACACCTTC. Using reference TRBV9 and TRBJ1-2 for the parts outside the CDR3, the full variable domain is DSGVTQTPKHLITATGQRVTLRCSPRSGDLSVYWYQQSLDQGLQFLIQYYNGEERAKGNILERFSAQQFPDLHSELNLSSLELGDSALYFCASSGGTGRDYGYTFGSGTRLTVV.

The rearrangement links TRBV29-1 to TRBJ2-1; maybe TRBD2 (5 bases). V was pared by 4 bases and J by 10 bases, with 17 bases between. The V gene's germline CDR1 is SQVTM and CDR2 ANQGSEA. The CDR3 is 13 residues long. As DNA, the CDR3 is TGCAGCGTTGTTGAAACAGCAACGGGGGAGCAGTTCTTC. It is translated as CSVVETATGEQFF.

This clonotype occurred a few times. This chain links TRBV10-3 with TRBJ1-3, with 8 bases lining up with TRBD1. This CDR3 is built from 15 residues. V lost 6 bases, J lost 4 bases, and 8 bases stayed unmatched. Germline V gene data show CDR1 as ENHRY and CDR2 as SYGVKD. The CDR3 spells CAIRKDRASGNTIYF. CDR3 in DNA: TGTGCCATCAGAAAGGACAGGGCATCGGGAAACACCATATATTTT.

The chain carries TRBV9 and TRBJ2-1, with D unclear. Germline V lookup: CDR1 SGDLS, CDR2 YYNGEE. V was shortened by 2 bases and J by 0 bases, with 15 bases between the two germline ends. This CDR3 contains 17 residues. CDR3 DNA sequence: TGTGCCAGCAGCGTTCAAACAGTCGTTAGCTCCTACAATGAGCAGTTCTTC. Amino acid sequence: CASSVQTVVSSYNEQFF.

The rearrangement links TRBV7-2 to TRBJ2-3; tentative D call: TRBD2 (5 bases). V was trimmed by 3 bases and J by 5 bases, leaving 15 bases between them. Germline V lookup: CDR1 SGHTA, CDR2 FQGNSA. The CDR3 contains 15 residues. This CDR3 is CASSLRGLAIDTQYF. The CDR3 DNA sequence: TGTGCCAGCAGCTTGCGAGGACTGGCGATAGATACGCAGTATTTT.

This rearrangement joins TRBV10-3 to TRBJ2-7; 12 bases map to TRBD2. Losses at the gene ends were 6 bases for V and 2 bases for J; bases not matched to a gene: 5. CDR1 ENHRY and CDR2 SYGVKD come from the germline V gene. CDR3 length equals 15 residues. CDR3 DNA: TGTGCCATCAGACAGGGACTAGCGGGTCCCTACGAGCAGTACTTC. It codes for CAIRQGLAGPYEQYF.

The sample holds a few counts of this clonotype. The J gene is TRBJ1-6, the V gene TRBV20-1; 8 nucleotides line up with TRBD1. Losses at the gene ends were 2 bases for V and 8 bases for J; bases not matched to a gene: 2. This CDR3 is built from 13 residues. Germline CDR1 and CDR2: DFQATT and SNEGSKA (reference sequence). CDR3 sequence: CSARQTGDSPLHF. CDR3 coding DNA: TGCAGTGCTAGACAGACAGGGGATTCACCCCTCCACTTT.

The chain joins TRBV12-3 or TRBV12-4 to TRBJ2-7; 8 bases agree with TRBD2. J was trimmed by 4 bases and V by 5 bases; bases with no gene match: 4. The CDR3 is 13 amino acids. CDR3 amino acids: CASSSGRQYEQYF. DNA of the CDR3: TGTGCCAGCAGTAGCGGGAGACAGTACGAGCAGTACTTC.

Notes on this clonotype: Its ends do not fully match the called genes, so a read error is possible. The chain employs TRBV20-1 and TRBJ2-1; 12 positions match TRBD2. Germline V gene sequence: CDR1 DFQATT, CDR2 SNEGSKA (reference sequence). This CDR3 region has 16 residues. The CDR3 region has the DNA TGCTGTGCCTACAGGGGGACTAGCGGGTCTACAAGCGAGCAGTTCTTC. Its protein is CCAYRGTSGSTSEQFF.

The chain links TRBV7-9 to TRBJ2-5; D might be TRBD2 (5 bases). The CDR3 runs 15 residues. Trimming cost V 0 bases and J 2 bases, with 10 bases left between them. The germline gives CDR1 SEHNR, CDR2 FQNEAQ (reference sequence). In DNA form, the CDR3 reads TGTGCCAGCAGCTTAGCCGGGGAACCACAAGAGACCCAGTACTTC. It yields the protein CASSLAGEPQETQYF.

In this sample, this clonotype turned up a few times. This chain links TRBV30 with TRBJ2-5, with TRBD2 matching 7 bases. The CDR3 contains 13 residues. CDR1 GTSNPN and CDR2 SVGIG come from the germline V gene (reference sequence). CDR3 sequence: CNPNREVGETQYF. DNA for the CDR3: TGTAACCCTAATCGGGAGGTGGGAGAGACCCAGTACTTC.

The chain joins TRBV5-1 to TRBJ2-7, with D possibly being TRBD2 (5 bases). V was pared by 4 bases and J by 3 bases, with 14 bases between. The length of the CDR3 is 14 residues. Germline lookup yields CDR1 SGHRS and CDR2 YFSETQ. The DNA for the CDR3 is TGCGCCAGCAGCAGAGGAGGAGGCCGCTACGAGCAGTACTTC. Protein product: CASSRGGGRYEQYF.

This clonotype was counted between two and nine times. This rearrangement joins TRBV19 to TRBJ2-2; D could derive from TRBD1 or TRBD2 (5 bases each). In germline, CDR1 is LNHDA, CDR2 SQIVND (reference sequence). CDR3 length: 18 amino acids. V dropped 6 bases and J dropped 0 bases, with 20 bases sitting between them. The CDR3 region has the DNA TGTGCCAGTAGCCGGGACCCTCGAACAGCGGCGAACACCGGGGAGCTGTTTTTT. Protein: CASSRDPRTAANTGELFF.

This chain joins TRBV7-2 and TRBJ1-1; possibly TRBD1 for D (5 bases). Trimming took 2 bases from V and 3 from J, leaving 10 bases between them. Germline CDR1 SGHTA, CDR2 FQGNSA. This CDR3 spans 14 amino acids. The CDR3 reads CASSLKRGHTEAFF. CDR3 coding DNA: TGTGCCAGCAGCTTAAAAAGGGGACACACTGAAGCTTTCTTT.

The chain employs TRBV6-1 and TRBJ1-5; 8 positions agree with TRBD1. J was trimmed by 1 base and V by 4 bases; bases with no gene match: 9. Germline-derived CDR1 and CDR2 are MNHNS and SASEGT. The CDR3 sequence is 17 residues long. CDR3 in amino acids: CASSARPDRASNQPQHF. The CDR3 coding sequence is TGTGCCAGCAGTGCCCGTCCGGACAGGGCAAGCAATCAGCCCCAGCATTTT.

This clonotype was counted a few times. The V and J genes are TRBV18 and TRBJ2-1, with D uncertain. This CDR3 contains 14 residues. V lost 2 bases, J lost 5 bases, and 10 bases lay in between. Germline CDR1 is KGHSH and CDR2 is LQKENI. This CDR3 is CASSPFVGNNEQFF. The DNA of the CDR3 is TGTGCCAGCTCACCATTTGTAGGGAACAATGAGCAGTTCTTC.

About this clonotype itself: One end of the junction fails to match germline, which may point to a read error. The CDR3, as DNA: TGTGCCAGCAGCCAAGATCCCGGACTAGCGGGAGGGCGAAGGAACACTGGGGAGCTGTTTTTT. Its protein is CASSQDPGLAGGRRNTGELFF. The genes are TRBV4-2 and TRBJ2-2; 15 bases are a match to TRBD2. The germline gives CDR1 LGHNA, CDR2 YNFKEQ. This CDR3 is 21 amino acids long.

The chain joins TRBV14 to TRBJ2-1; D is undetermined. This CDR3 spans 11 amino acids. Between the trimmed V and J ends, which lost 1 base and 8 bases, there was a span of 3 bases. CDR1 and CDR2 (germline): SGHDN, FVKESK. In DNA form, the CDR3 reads TGTGCCAGCAGCCAAGGGGATGAGCAGTTCTTC. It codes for CASSQGDEQFF.

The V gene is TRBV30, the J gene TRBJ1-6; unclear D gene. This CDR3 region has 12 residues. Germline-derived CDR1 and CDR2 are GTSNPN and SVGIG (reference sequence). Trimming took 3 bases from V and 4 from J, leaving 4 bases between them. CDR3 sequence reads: CAWREYNSPLHF. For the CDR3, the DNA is TGTGCCTGGAGGGAGTATAATTCACCCCTCCACTTT.